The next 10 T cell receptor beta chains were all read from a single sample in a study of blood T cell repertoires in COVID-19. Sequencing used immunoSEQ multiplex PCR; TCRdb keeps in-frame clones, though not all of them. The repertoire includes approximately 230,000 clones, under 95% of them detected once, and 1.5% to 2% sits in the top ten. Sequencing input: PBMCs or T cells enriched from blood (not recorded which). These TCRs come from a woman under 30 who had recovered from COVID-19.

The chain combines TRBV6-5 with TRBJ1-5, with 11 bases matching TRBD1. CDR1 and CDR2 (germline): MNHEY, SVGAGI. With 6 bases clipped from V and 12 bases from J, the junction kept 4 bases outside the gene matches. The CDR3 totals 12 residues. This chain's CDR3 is CASRWDRGVQHF. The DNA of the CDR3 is TGTGCCAGCAGATGGGACAGGGGGGTCCAGCATTTT.

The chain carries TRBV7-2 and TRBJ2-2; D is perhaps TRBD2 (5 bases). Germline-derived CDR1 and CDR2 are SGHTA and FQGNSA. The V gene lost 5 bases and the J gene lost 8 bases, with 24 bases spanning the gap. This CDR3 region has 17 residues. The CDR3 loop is CASSNSHRSGLGGELFF. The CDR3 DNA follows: TGTGCCAGCAGCAACAGCCATCGCAGCGGCCTGGGAGGGGAGCTGTTTTTT.

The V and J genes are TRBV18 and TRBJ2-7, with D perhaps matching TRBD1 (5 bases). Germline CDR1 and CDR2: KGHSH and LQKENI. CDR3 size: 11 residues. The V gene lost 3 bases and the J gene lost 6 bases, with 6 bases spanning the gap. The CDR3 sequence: CASSPGREQYF. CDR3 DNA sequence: TGTGCCAGCTCACCGGGGCGCGAGCAGTACTTC.

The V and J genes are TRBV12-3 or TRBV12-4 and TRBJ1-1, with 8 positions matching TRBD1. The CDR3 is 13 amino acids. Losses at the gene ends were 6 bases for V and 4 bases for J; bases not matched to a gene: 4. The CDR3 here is CASSTGGITEAFF. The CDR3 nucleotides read TGTGCCAGCAGCACAGGGGGTATCACTGAAGCTTTCTTT.

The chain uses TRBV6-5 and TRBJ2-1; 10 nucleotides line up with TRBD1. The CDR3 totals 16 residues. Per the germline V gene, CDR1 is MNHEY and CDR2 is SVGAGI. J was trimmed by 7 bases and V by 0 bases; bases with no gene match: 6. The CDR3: CASSYSAGTGANEQFF. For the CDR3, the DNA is TGTGCCAGCAGTTACTCGGCCGGGACAGGGGCAAATGAGCAGTTCTTC.

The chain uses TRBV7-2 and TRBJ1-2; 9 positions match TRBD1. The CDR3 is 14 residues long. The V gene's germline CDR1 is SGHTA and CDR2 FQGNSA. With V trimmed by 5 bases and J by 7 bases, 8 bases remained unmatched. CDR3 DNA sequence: TGTGCCAGCAGCACCTACAGGGGGCGGCGTGGCTACACCTTC. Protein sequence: CASSTYRGRRGYTF.

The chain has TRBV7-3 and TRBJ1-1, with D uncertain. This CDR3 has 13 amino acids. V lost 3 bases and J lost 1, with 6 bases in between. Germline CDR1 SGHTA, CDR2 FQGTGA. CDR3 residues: CASSFRENTEAFF. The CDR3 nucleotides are TGTGCCAGCAGCTTCCGGGAGAACACTGAAGCTTTCTTT. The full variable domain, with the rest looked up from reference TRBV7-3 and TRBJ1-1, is GAGVSQTPSNKVTEKGKYVELRCDPISGHTALYWYRQSLGQGPEFLIYFQGTGAADDSGLPNDRFFAVRPEGSVSTLKIQRTERGDSAVYLCASSFRENTEAFFGQGTRLTVV.

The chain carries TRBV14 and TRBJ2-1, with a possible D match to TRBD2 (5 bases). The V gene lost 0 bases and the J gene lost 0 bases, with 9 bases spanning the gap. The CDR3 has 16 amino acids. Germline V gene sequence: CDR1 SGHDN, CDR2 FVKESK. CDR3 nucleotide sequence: TGTGCCAGCAGCCAAGAAGGAGGTCGCTCCTACAATGAGCAGTTCTTC. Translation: CASSQEGGRSYNEQFF.

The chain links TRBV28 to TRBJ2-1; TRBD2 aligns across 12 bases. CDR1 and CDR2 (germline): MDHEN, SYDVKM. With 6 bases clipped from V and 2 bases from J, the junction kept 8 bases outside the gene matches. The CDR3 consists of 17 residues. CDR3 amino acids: CASRRLAGVATYNEQFF. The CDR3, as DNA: TGTGCCAGCAGGAGACTAGCGGGAGTAGCGACCTACAATGAGCAGTTCTTC.

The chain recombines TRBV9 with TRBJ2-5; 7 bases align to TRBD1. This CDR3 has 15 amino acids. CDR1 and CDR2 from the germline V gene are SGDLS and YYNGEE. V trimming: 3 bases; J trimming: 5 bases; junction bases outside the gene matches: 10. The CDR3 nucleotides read TGTGCCAGCAGCGGACAGGGAATTCCCTGGGAGACCCAGTACTTC. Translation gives CASSGQGIPWETQYF.